This TCR beta chain was found in a study of blood T cells in healthy people across ages (dated by TCRdb to about 2015). Background for the entire study: In model experiments, template switching captured roughly one uniquely barcoded TCR beta cDNA molecule for every two T cells. The study analyzed two additional independent replicas of 1 million unique cDNA reads from the same blood draw for two donors, one aged 18 to 30 and one aged 80 or older. The study measured age-related changes in TCR beta repertoire diversity using deep sequencing normalized with unique cDNA molecular identifiers. Four age groups were formed from the donors: young (average 16 years), middle-aged (more than 35), aged (more than 55) and long-lived (more than 75). The research as a whole found: Donor CMV infection status was unknown, potentially confounding age-related changes in expanded clonotypes. Compared with the aged group, the long-lived group had more naive CD4+ T cells, fewer expanded clones and increased TCR diversity, a pattern suggesting age selection. There was a strong correlation between observed TCR beta diversity and the percentage of naive T cells measured by flow cytometry. As age increased, observed TCR beta diversity per million T cells dropped in a roughly linear way, and a significant reduction was already evident by age 40. Estimates of total diversity from one million sequenced T cells were regarded as lower bounds and underestimates. Because profiling used bulk unsorted PBMCs, naive and antigen-experienced compartments could not be compared conclusively.

Reading the germline V gene (reference sequence) gives CDR1 DFQATT and CDR2 SNEGSKA. The CDR3 sequence holds 14 residues, the cysteine and phenylalanine included. The read is trimmed to its CDR3 DNA, 42 bases read in frame from base 1. Note on this clonotype: It has no known antigen specificity. No base qualities exist here, and no much larger clone lies one base off it.

The library was produced with 5' RACE. The sequencer was an Illumina HiSeq 2500. The second PCR ran for about 7 to 11 cycles and used a J-beta primer mix along with a sample-barcoded 5' primer. A unique molecular identifier was introduced onto each TCR beta cDNA molecule by a template-switch 5' adaptor carrying 12 random nucleotides. Each sample yielded at least 2.5 million CDR3-containing paired-end reads. The Mint cDNA synthesis kit, primed by a TRBC-specific oligonucleotide, was used to synthesize first-strand cDNA from all RNA. Following uracil-DNA glycosylase treatment, all cDNA underwent a first 18-cycle PCR with the universal primers M1SS and BC2_uni_R. Per the source publication's procedure: Normalization of each sample was performed by random selection of 1 million high-quality reads, each carrying a distinct molecular identifier. Reads with shared molecular identifiers were discarded instead of being binned into consensus sequences. MiTCR, with a Q25 quality threshold and the strictest error-elimination algorithm, was used for CDR3 identification, clonotype clustering and error correction. Lower-bound total TCR beta diversity was estimated with a nonparametric unseen species model using Euler transformation. Using fastp trimming at Q25 and MiXCR clonotype assembly, TCRdb reanalyzed the public sequencing data and kept in-frame beta chains. Here each entry gathers all rows of one CDR3 protein and keeps the most common genes and DNA. These V and J calls originate from TCRdb's pipeline instead of the authors' own analysis. Within this sample are more than 600,000 distinct CDR3 sequences, with just under 25% of them counted one time only. Roughly a tenth of the sample belongs to the ten largest clones.

Systemically healthy Caucasian individuals from Russia, some 36 in total and aged roughly 6 to 90 years, were included as donors. Each donor gave around 9 milliliters of peripheral blood, collected into EDTA-treated Vacutainer tubes. PBMCs were isolated by Ficoll-Paque density-gradient centrifugation, with at least 7 million obtained per sample. Trizol reagent was used to extract total RNA from the PBMCs, yielding at least 5.5 micrograms per sample. For every donor, an aliquot of PBMCs went through flow cytometry to measure the percentages of naive CD45RAhigh/CD27high T cells. This same sample was also part of a study on T cells of mothers and their children. Per that second paper: The donors were nine systemically healthy Caucasian individuals, made up of three mothers and their six children. cDNA synthesis consumed the entire amount of extracted RNA, loaded at around 1.5 ug RNA in each 15 ul reaction. Sample barcodes and 2-4 random nucleotides were added via the M1S primer in the second PCR. Each mother yielded over 8.5 million TCR beta CDR3 reads and each child 2.5 million to 3.5 million reads. Thymic selection similarly shapes TCR recombination output in related and unrelated pairs, with minor effect from inherited differences. Normalized repertoire overlap was always slightly but never significantly higher in related than unrelated mother-child pairs. No persistent microchimeric T cell clones were found, with a detection sensitivity of 75 to 100 clones per million clonotypes. To look for features that set related mother-child pairs apart from unrelated individuals, the researchers ran deep NGS to compare the TCR beta repertoires of mothers and children. The mean age was roughly 36 +/- 4 years for the mothers and approximately 11 +/- 4 years for the children. After adapter ligation with NEBNext reagents, the libraries were sequenced on Illumina HiSeq 2000 with 100+100 nt paired-end reads. To prevent cross-contamination, the mother and child libraries were prepared a month apart and were sequenced in separate runs. For each donor, somewhere between about 450,000 and 2,100,000 distinct TCR beta clonotypes were identified. Naive TCR beta clonotypes were estimated from low-frequency clonotypes matched to each donor's FACS-determined naive share, without sorting.

The receptor chain draws on TRBV20-1 and TRBJ2-7; a tentative D call is TRBD2 (6 bases match). The end of the DNA is better explained by TRBJ2-1, so the J call may be wrong. This TCR was sampled from a boy between 10 and 17 years old in good health. Sequenced: blood. Here the CDR3 is given as CSARESGLYNEQFF. In nucleotide form, the sequence is TGCAGTGCTAGAGAGTCGGGACTTTACAATGAGCAGTTCTTC.